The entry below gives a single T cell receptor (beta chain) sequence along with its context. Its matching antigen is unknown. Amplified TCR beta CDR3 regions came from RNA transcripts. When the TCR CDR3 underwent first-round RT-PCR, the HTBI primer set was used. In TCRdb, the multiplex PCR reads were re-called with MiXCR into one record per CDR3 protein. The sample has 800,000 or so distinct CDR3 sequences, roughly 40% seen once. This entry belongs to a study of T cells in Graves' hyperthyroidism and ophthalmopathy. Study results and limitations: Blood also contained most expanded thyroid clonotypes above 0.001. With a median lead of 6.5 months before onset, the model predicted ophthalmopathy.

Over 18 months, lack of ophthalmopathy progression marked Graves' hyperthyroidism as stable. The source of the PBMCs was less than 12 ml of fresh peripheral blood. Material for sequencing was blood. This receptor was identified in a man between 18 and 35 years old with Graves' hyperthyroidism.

As DNA, the CDR3 is TGTGCCAGCAGCATGAGGACCGGGACAGGTGGCTCACCCCTCCACTTT. This translates into CASSMRTGTGGSPLHF. The chain links TRBV7-8 to TRBJ1-6; 8 bases fit TRBD1. V shed 5 bases, J shed 10 bases, and the junction held 13 bases outside the gene matches. The CDR3 spans 16 residues. Looked up from germline, CDR1 is SGHVS and CDR2 is FQNEAQ. Based on the CDR3 plus reference TRBV7-8 and TRBJ1-6, the full variable domain is GAGVSQSPRYKVAKRGQDVALRCDPISGHVSLFWYQQALGQGPEFLTYFQNEAQLDKSGLPSDRFFAERPEGSVSTLKIQRTQQEDSAVYLCASSMRTGTGGSPLHFGNGTRLTVT.